This TCR beta chain was found in a study of tumor-infiltrating lymphocytes in oesophageal squamous cell carcinoma. Germline trimming cut 0 bases from V and 5 bases from J; bases unmatched to any gene: 9. This CDR3 region has 17 residues. Germline V gene data show CDR1 as SGHAT and CDR2 as FQNNGV. By share of the sample, this clonotype is medium-sized. TCRdb reanalysed the PCR reads using MiXCR and keeps one entry per CDR3 protein. The table includes approximately 18,000 distinct CDR3 sequences, about 50% detected once. This receptor was taken from a male donor with esophageal squamous cell carcinoma. The rearrangement joins TRBV11-2 to TRBJ2-5; 10 nucleotides align to TRBD2. The sample comprised esophageal tumor tissue. The CDR3 is CASSLDGIAGGLETQYF. The DNA of the CDR3 is TGTGCCAGCAGCTTAGATGGTATAGCGGGAGGTCTGGAGACCCAGTACTTC.